What follows are 4 T cell receptor beta chains derived from one specimen sequenced in a study of T cells after yellow fever vaccination. MiXCR, applied by TCRdb to the 5' RACE reads, yields one record per CDR3 protein. The table has about 300,000 distinct CDR3 sequences, 8.7% seen once. The material was CD4+ T cells sorted from PBMCs, obtained 5 days after the yellow fever booster vaccination. All receptors come from a man aged 18 to 30 who received the YFV17D yellow fever vaccine.

The rearrangement uses TRBV7-2 and TRBJ2-3; 9 bases fit TRBD2. Germline V gives CDR1 SGHTA, CDR2 FQGNSA. The V segment lost 4 bases and the J segment 4 bases; nucleotides outside the gene matches: 3. The CDR3 is 14 amino acids. CDR3 DNA sequence: TGTGCCAGCAGCTGGGGACTAGCATCAGATACGCAGTATTTT. This gives the protein CASSWGLASDTQYF.

Only a few counts were recorded for this clonotype. Germline and junction disagree at one end, which may indicate a read error. As DNA, the CDR3 is TGCAGTGTTAGATTGTGGGGGACCAATTCACCCCTCCACTTT. Residues: CSVRLWGTNSPLHF. V usage is TRBV20-1 and J usage is TRBJ1-6; D is perhaps TRBD1 (5 bases). The CDR3 has 14 residues. Germline V gene lookup returns CDR1 DFQATT and CDR2 SNEGSKA (reference sequence).

This clonotype was counted at least ten times. The chain employs TRBV6-5 and TRBJ2-1; maybe TRBD2 (6 bases). Germline V gives CDR1 MNHEY, CDR2 SVGAGI. This CDR3 has 16 residues. With 6 bases removed from V and 5 bases from J, the gap between germline ends came to 20 bases. The CDR3 bases are TGTGCCAGCAGCCCCGGGAGCGCCCAGGGTAACAATGAGCAGTTCTTC. It yields the protein CASSPGSAQGNNEQFF.

This clonotype has only a few counts. This CDR3 reads CASSIARKGYEQYF. For the CDR3, the DNA is TGTGCCAGTAGTATAGCCCGTAAAGGCTACGAGCAGTACTTC. The chain links TRBV19 to TRBJ2-7; D remains unclear. Looked up from germline, CDR1 is LNHDA and CDR2 is SQIVND (reference sequence). Trimming removed 1 base from V and 3 bases from J, with 10 bases in between. CDR3 length: 14 amino acids.